This T cell receptor (beta chain) was sequenced for a study of human T cells and chemical hapten exposure. Findings of the study overall: DPC sensitization did not alter TCRs above 1 in 1000 frequency. There was alopecia in the donors, so their immune response may differ from that of healthy people. Expanded TCR counts at PT1 went up together with patch test score, a positive correlation.

Time point indicated: pre-sensitization, week 0. The treatment was: therapeutic diphenylcyclopropenone sensitization with weekly scalp DPC. CDR1 MDHEN and CDR2 SYDVKM come from the germline V gene. The CDR3 is 17 amino acids. Unmatched junction bases numbered 11, after V lost 2 bases and J lost 6 bases. This clonotype was seen more than once but under ten times. The antigen remains unidentified. TCRdb recomputed calls from the RACE reads with MiXCR, one row per CDR3 protein. The table has some 360,000 distinct CDR3 sequences, approximately 5.1% seen once. The receptor comes from a woman in her fifties or sixties with alopecia areata. Some clones in this sample may be carry-over from other donors' samples. The chain combines TRBV28 with TRBJ2-1; 9 bases match TRBD2. The sample consisted of whole blood, taken in connection with sensitization to the hapten diphenylcyclopropenone (DPC). The CDR3 protein is CASSLSWRAAGGNEQFF. CDR3 nucleotide sequence: TGTGCCAGCAGTTTAAGTTGGAGGGCAGCGGGAGGCAATGAGCAGTTCTTC.